The 17 T cell receptor beta chains below come from one sample, sequenced in a study of blood T cell repertoires in COVID-19. Assay: immunoSEQ multiplex PCR; the TCRdb copy retains only in-frame clones and omits some. The sample consists of around 230,000 clones, 75% to 90% of them appearing once. The sample taken for sequencing was peripheral blood. Source of these receptors: a woman aged 55-69 years with active or convalescent COVID-19.

The rearrangement uses TRBV9 and TRBJ1-2, with D uncertain. The CDR3 totals 14 residues. Trimming cost V 0 bases and J 2 bases, with 8 bases left between them. Germline V gene sequence: CDR1 SGDLS, CDR2 YYNGEE. CDR3 in amino acids: CASSVDSPNYGYTF. The CDR3, as DNA: TGTGCCAGCAGCGTAGACAGCCCGAACTATGGCTACACCTTC.

The chain carries TRBV19 and TRBJ1-1; 8 bases line up with TRBD1. V lost 6 bases and J lost 5; bases outside the gene matches: 8. Germline assignment: CDR1 LNHDA and CDR2 SQIVND (reference sequence). The CDR3 consists of 14 residues. CDR3 protein: CASRYGQGRTEAFF. The CDR3 bases are TGTGCCAGTAGATACGGACAGGGAAGGACTGAAGCTTTCTTT.

This chain links TRBV5-5 with TRBJ1-1; D uncertain. Germline CDR1 is SGHKS and CDR2 is YYEKEE (reference sequence). The CDR3 has 12 residues. V was clipped by 5 bases and J by 5 bases, with 10 bases between them. This chain's CDR3 is CASSRGNTEAFF. CDR3 nucleotides: TGTGCCAGCAGTCGAGGGAATACTGAAGCTTTCTTT.

The rearrangement links TRBV2 to TRBJ2-3, with TRBD2 matching 7 bases. Germline loops: CDR1 SNHLY, CDR2 FYNNEI. After removal of 8 bases from V and 3 bases from J, the junction contained 5 bases not matched to a gene. The CDR3 is made up of 13 amino acids. The CDR3 nucleotides are TGTGCCAGCGGCCGGGGGGAGACAGATACGCAGTATTTT. The encoded protein is CASGRGETDTQYF.

The V gene is TRBV11-1, the J gene TRBJ2-1, with D maybe TRBD2 (6 bases). CDR3 size: 14 residues. V lost 1 base and J 7 bases, leaving 11 bases between the germline ends. CDR1 is SGHAT and CDR2 is FQDESV in the germline V gene (reference sequence). The CDR3 coding sequence is TGTGCCAGCAGCTTAGTTGGGGGGTCGAATGAGCAGTTCTTC. Translated, it gives CASSLVGGSNEQFF. The complete variable domain, with remaining parts taken from reference TRBV11-1 and TRBJ2-1, reads EAEVAQSPRYKITEKSQAVAFWCDPISGHATLYWYRQILGQGPELLVQFQDESVVDDSQLPKDRFSAERLKGVDSTLKIQPAELGDSAMYLCASSLVGGSNEQFFGPGTRLTVL.

The chain links TRBV12-3 or TRBV12-4 to TRBJ1-2; TRBD1 aligns across 7 bases. The CDR3 has 12 residues. Germline trimming cut 9 bases from V and 2 bases from J; bases unmatched to any gene: 3. CDR3 nucleotide sequence: TGTGCCAGTAAGGGACAGAACTATGGCTACACCTTC. Translation: CASKGQNYGYTF.

The gene calls are TRBV6-5 and TRBJ1-1; D gene ambiguous. Germline CDR1 is MNHEY and CDR2 is SVGAGI. The CDR3 is 13 amino acids. Deletions cut 6 bases from V and 3 bases from J, with 11 bases between. In nucleotides, the CDR3 is TGTGCCAGCAGCCCCCGCGGGGACACTGAAGCTTTCTTT. It is translated as CASSPRGDTEAFF.

The V and J genes are TRBV29-1 and TRBJ1-2; TRBD1 aligns across 7 bases. The CDR3 is made up of 15 amino acids. Germline-derived CDR1 and CDR2 are SQVTM and ANQGSEA. With 0 bases clipped from V and 4 bases from J, the junction kept 8 bases outside the gene matches. CDR3 sequence reads: CSVEDPGTVSYGYTF. In DNA form, the CDR3 reads TGCAGCGTTGAAGATCCCGGGACAGTTTCCTATGGCTACACCTTC.

The chain recombines TRBV7-8 with TRBJ2-7; 8 bases are shared with TRBD2. This CDR3 comprises 15 residues. CDR1 is SGHVS and CDR2 is FQNEAQ in the germline V gene. With V trimmed by 3 bases and J by 0 bases, 4 bases remained unmatched. The CDR3 nucleotides are TGTGCCAGCAGCTTGGGCGGGGGGCTCTCCTACGAGCAGTACTTC. Translation: CASSLGGGLSYEQYF.

There are many counts of this clone. The chain couples TRBV30 to TRBJ1-5, with D possibly TRBD1 on 5 matching bases. The germline V gene has CDR1 GTSNPN and CDR2 SVGIG (reference sequence). V was trimmed by 2 bases and J by 0 bases, leaving 11 bases between them. This CDR3 region has 15 residues. For the CDR3, the DNA is TGTGCCTGGAGTTTGGGGACTTATAGCAATCAGCCCCAGCATTTT. It encodes CAWSLGTYSNQPQHF.

The chain links TRBV5-6 to TRBJ1-3; 10 nucleotides match TRBD1. CDR1 is SGHDT, CDR2 YYEEEE, per germline. Trimming removed 5 bases from V and 0 bases from J; junction bases left unmatched: 11. The CDR3 contains 18 residues. CDR3 protein: CASRLLGQGSASGNTIYF. The CDR3 bases are TGTGCCAGCAGGCTCCTGGGACAGGGGTCTGCCTCTGGAAACACCATATATTTT.

The rearrangement joins TRBV19 to TRBJ1-6; D gene uncertain. V gave up 0 bases and J gave up 8 bases, with 8 bases separating them. CDR1 and CDR2 (germline): LNHDA, SQIVND (reference sequence). The CDR3 is 14 residues long. This chain's CDR3 is CASSIDRFDSPLHF. The DNA of the CDR3 is TGTGCCAGTAGTATAGACAGATTCGATTCACCCCTCCACTTT.

This clone showed up just a few times. This sequence joins TRBV7-9 and TRBJ1-4; 9 bases agree with TRBD1. The V gene's germline CDR1 is SEHNR and CDR2 FQNEAQ (reference sequence). The CDR3 length is 16 residues. The ends lost 1 base at V and 6 bases at J; junction bases unmatched: 6. The CDR3 DNA sequence: TGTGCCAGCAGCTTAGGGGACAGGGTCGGCTATGAAAAACTGTTTTTT. This encodes CASSLGDRVGYEKLFF.

This rearrangement joins TRBV4-1 to TRBJ1-4, with D perhaps TRBD1 (5 bases). V was clipped by 1 base and J by 4 bases, with 19 bases between them. Per the germline V gene, CDR1 is MGHRA and CDR2 is YSYEKL. The CDR3 covers 18 residues. CDR3 bases: TGCGCCAGCAGCCAAGTGGCAAACAGGTTGGGGCTTAATGAAAAACTGTTTTTT. This codes for CASSQVANRLGLNEKLFF.

J is TRBJ1-2 and V is TRBV4-2; tentatively, D is TRBD1 (6 bases). Germline CDR1 is LGHNA and CDR2 is YNFKEQ. The CDR3 runs 17 residues. V shed 0 bases and J shed 4 bases, with 18 bases lying between them. CDR3 bases: TGTGCCAGCAGCCAAGATCTTCAGGGGCTCCAGGGCTATGGCTACACCTTC. It specifies CASSQDLQGLQGYGYTF.

The chain combines TRBV4-1 with TRBJ1-5, with no clear D. The CDR3 covers 13 residues. CDR1 is MGHRA and CDR2 is YSYEKL in the germline V gene. Trimming stripped 3 bases from V and 14 bases from J, with 17 bases between. The CDR3 reads CASSQTRASVKHF. CDR3 sequence (DNA): TGCGCCAGCAGCCAGACCCGAGCGTCGGTTAAGCATTTT.

The chain has TRBV4-3 and TRBJ1-1; weak D call: TRBD1 (6 bases). Germline CDR1 LGHNA, CDR2 YSLEER. The CDR3 is made up of 18 amino acids. Trimming took off 2 bases at V and 4 bases at J, with 23 bases between the two ends. The CDR3 region is CASSQWRRGAGGITEAFF. As DNA, the CDR3 is TGCGCCAGCAGCCAATGGCGTCGGGGGGCGGGTGGTATCACTGAAGCTTTCTTT.